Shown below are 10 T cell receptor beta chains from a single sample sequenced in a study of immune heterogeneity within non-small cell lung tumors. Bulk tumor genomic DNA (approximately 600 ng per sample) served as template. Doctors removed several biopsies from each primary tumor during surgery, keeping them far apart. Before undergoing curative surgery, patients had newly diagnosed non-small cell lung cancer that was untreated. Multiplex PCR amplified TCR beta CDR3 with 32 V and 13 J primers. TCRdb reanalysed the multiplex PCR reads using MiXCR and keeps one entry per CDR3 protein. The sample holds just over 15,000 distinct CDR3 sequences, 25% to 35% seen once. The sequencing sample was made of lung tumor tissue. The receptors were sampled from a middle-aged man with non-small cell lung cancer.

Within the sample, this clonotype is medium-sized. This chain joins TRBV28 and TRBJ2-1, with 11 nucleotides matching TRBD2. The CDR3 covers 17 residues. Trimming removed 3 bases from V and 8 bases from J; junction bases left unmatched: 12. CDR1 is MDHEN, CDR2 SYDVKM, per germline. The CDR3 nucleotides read TGTGCCAGCAGTTTGCTCGAGTTAGCGGGAGGGATCTATGAGCAGTTCTTC. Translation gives CASSLLELAGGIYEQFF.

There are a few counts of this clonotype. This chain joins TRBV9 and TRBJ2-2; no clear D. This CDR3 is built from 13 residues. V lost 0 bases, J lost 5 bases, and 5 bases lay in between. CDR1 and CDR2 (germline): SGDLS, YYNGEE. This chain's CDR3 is CASSVAGTGELFF. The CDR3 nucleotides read TGTGCCAGCAGCGTAGCCGGGACCGGGGAGCTGTTTTTT.

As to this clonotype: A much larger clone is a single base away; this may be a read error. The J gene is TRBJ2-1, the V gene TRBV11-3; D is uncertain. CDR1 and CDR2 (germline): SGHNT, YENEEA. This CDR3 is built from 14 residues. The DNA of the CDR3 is TGTGCCGGCAGCTTAGGTGGTGGAAGCAATGAGCAGTTCTTC. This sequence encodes CAGSLGGGSNEQFF.

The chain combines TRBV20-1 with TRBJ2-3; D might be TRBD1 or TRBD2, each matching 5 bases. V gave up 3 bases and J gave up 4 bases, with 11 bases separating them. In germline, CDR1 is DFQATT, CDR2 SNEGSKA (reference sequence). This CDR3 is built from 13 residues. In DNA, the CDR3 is TGCAGTGCTAGTAGGGGAGACGCAGATACGCAGTATTTT. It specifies CSASRGDADTQYF.

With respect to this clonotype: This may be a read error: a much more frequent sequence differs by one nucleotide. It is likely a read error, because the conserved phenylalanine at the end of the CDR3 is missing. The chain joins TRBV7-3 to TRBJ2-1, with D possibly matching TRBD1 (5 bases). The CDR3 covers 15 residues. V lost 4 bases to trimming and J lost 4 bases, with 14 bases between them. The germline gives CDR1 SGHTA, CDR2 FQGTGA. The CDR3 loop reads CASSSSRGAYNEQFL. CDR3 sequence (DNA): TGTGCCAGCAGCTCTTCCCGTGGGGCGTACAATGAGCAGTTCTTG.

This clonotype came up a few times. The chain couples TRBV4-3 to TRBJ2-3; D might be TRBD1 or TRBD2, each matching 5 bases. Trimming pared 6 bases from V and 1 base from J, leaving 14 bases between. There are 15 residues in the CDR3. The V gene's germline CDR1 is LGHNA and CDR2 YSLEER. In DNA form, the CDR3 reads TGCGCCAGCAGAGAGGGGTCTAGTGGCACAGATACGCAGTATTTT. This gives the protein CASREGSSGTDTQYF.

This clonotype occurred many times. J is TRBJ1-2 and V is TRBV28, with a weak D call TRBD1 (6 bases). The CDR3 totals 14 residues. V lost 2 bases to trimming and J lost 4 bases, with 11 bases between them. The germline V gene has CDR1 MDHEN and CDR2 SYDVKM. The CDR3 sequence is CASSLMGAGYGYTF. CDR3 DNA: TGTGCCAGCAGTTTAATGGGGGCTGGCTATGGCTACACCTTC.

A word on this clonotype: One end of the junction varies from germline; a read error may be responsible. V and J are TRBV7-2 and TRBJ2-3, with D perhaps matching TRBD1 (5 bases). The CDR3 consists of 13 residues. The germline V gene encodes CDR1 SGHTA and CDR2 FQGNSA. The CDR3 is CASSTNLGVTHYF. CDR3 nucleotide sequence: TGTGCCAGCAGCACTAACCTAGGGGTTACGCATTATTTT.

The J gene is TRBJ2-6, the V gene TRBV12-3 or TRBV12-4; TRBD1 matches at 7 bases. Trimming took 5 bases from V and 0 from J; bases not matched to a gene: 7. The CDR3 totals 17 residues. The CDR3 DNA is TGTGCCAGCAGTCCGAGACAGGGCAGCTCTGGGGCCAACGTCCTGACTTTC. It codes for CASSPRQGSSGANVLTF.

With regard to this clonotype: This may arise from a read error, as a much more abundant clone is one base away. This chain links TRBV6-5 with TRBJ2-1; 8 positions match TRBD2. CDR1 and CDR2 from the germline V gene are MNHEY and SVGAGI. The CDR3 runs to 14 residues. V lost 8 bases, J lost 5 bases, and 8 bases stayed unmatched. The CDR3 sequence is CASRRGVDHNEQFF. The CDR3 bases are TGTGCCAGCCGGCGGGGGGTGGACCACAATGAGCAGTTCTTC.